A selection of T cell receptor beta chains follows, all from one sample in a study of Graves' ophthalmopathy and Graves' hyperthyroidism. MiXCR was run by TCRdb on the multiplex PCR reads, yielding one entry per CDR3 protein. This table has 900,000 to 1,200,000 distinct CDR3 sequences, about 38% appearing once. Material for sequencing was peripheral blood or thyroid tissue (not recorded which). These receptor sequences come from an adult man with Graves' hyperthyroidism. Each CDR3 is given with its conserved first and last residue. Fields, in order: D gene, J gene, clone size, V gene, CDR3 protein, CDR3 DNA. The D gene is left open where the match is weak. A row's size may be missing; if present it is once, few, many or a size class.

D: .
J: TRBJ2-7
size: few
V: TRBV20-1
CDR3: CSARGNRESHYEQYF
DNA: TGCAGTGCTAGAGGAAATAGGGAATCCCACTACGAGCAGTACTTC

D: .
J: TRBJ1-4
size: once
V: TRBV6-5
CDR3: CASSRLGAPLLNEKLFF
DNA: TGTGCCAGCAGTCGATTGGGGGCCCCCTTACTTAATGAAAAACTGTTTTTT

D: .
J: TRBJ2-6
size: few
V: TRBV7-2
CDR3: CASSLFGFLQANVLTF
DNA: TGTGCCAGCAGCTTATTTGGGTTTCTTCAGGCCAACGTCCTGACTTTC

D: .
J: TRBJ1-5
size: once
V: TRBV28
CDR3: CASSRSQPQHF
DNA: TGTGCCAGCAGTCGATCCCAGCCCCAGCATTTT

D: .
J: TRBJ1-6
size: many
V: TRBV20-1
CDR3: CSATGHSNNSPLHF
DNA: TGCAGTGCTACGGGACACTCCAATAATTCACCCCTCCACTTT

D: TRBD2
J: TRBJ2-7
size: many
V: TRBV6-5
CDR3: CASKLAGVQEQYF
DNA: TGTGCCAGCAAGCTAGCGGGAGTGCAAGAGCAGTACTTC

D: .
J: TRBJ2-6
size: .
V: TRBV28
CDR3: CASSTDGLSGANVLTF
DNA: TGTGCCAGCAGTACGGACGGGCTAAGCGGGGCCAACGTCCTGACTTTC

D: TRBD1
J: TRBJ1-1
size: few
V: TRBV4-1
CDR3: CASRPGTGFSLNTEAFF
DNA: TGCGCCAGCAGACCCGGGACAGGTTTTTCCTTGAACACTGAAGCTTTCTTT

D: .
J: TRBJ1-5
size: few
V: TRBV25-1
CDR3: CASSVAGQNQPQHF
DNA: TGTGCCAGCAGTGTGGCGGGACAAAATCAGCCCCAGCATTTT

D: .
J: TRBJ1-4
size: many
V: TRBV11-2
CDR3: CASSSYLKEKLFF
DNA: TGTGCCAGCAGCTCCTACCTTAAGGAAAAACTGTTTTTT

D: TRBD1
J: TRBJ1-1
size: .
V: TRBV28
CDR3: CASTETGWNTEAFF
DNA: TGTGCCAGCACCGAGACAGGGTGGAACACTGAAGCTTTCTTT

D: TRBD2
J: TRBJ2-7
size: .
V: TRBV4-2
CDR3: CASTKARFSGSTEQYF
DNA: TGTGCCAGCACCAAAGCAAGGTTTAGCGGGAGTACCGAGCAGTACTTC

D: .
J: TRBJ1-1
size: few
V: TRBV5-8
CDR3: CASSTEPGAEAFF
DNA: TGTGCCAGCAGTACCGAACCGGGGGCCGAAGCTTTCTTT

D: .
J: TRBJ1-4
size: .
V: TRBV24-1
CDR3: CATSDAPVGNEKLFF
DNA: TGTGCCACCAGTGATGCCCCAGTAGGAAATGAAAAACTGTTTTTT

D: TRBD1
J: TRBJ2-7
size: .
V: TRBV2
CDR3: CASSATSSPGQGVYEQYF
DNA: TGTGCCAGCAGCGCTACGAGTTCGCCGGGACAGGGGGTTTACGAGCAGTACTTC

D: .
J: TRBJ2-7
size: .
V: TRBV29-1
CDR3: CNDQVEQYF
DNA: TGCAACGACCAGGTGGAGCAGTACTTC

D: .
J: TRBJ2-5
size: few
V: TRBV4-1
CDR3: CASSQEMGRRAETQYF
DNA: TGCGCCAGCAGCCAAGAGATGGGGCGACGGGCGGAGACCCAGTACTTC

D: TRBD1
J: TRBJ1-2
size: .
V: TRBV15
CDR3: CATSRVGQGDYTF
DNA: TGTGCCACCAGCAGAGTCGGACAGGGTGACTACACCTTC

D: TRBD1
J: TRBJ1-2
size: many
V: TRBV7-8
CDR3: CASSLQGAYGYTF
DNA: TGTGCCAGCAGCTTACAGGGGGCGTATGGCTACACCTTC

D: .
J: TRBJ2-7
size: .
V: TRBV4-3
CDR3: CASSQDRIAVYEQYF
DNA: TGCGCCAGCAGCCAAGATCGGATAGCGGTCTACGAGCAGTACTTC